This T cell receptor (beta chain) is drawn from a study of cytomegalovirus exposure and HLA in healthy donors. PCR employed 60 Vbeta and 13 Jbeta primers. The method was immunoSEQ multiplex PCR; TCRdb's version includes in-frame clones alone and lacks a portion of them. Here the sample spans about 150,000 clones, roughly 84% being singletons. Likely unrecorded immune exposures existed in these nominally healthy donors. V shed 2 bases and J 6 bases; nucleotides not matched to a gene: 11. This CDR3 spans 17 amino acids. The germline CDR1 and CDR2 sequences are LGHNA and YNFKEQ. The chain joins TRBV4-2 to TRBJ2-7, with 12 bases matching TRBD2. The receptor was derived from a woman under 30 in good health and CMV-seronegative. Sequenced: PBMCs. The CDR3 loop is CASSQPTSGGSSSEQYF. For the CDR3, the DNA is TGTGCCAGCAGCCAACCGACTAGCGGGGGCTCCAGCTCCGAGCAGTACTTC.